One sample yielded the 4 T cell receptor beta chains listed below, sequenced in a study of blood T cells in healthy people across ages. Alongside a J-beta primer mix, a sample-barcoded 5' primer served in a second PCR lasting about 6 to 11 cycles. MiXCR, run by TCRdb on the 5' RACE reads, gives a single entry per CDR3 protein. The data hold approximately 820,000 distinct CDR3 sequences, with approximately 48% observed a single time. The source material was blood. All receptors derive from a man in his sixties in good health.

J is TRBJ2-7 and V is TRBV4-3; D is uncertain. Trimming pared 0 bases from V and 1 base from J, leaving 7 bases between. CDR1 LGHNA and CDR2 YSLEER come from the germline V gene. This CDR3 has 14 residues. The CDR3: CASSQDRQSYEQYF. The CDR3 DNA follows: TGCGCCAGCAGCCAAGACAGACAATCCTACGAGCAGTACTTC.

The gene calls are TRBV29-1 and TRBJ2-7; unclear D gene. V was cut by 7 bases and J by 0 bases, with 10 bases left in between. This CDR3 contains 12 residues. Germline CDR1 reads SQVTM; CDR2 reads ANQGSEA. Here the CDR3 reads CSAALSSYEQYF. In DNA form, the CDR3 reads TGCAGCGCAGCCCTAAGCTCCTACGAGCAGTACTTC.

V is TRBV3-1 and J is TRBJ2-4; TRBD2 aligns across 7 bases. Trimming removed 5 bases from V and 1 base from J; junction bases left unmatched: 2. Germline V CDR1 and CDR2: LGHDT, YNNKEL (reference sequence). This CDR3 is 14 amino acids long. CDR3 residues: CASSLRGAKNIQYF. For the CDR3, the DNA is TGTGCCAGCAGCTTGCGGGGGGCCAAAAACATTCAGTACTTC.

The chain joins TRBV5-6 to TRBJ2-7, with 9 bases fitting TRBD1. CDR3 length: 14 amino acids. Germline V gene lookup returns CDR1 SGHDT and CDR2 YYEEEE. Unmatched junction bases numbered 8, after V lost 4 bases and J lost 6 bases. The CDR3: CASSVGQGRGEQYF. The CDR3, as DNA: TGTGCCAGCAGCGTGGGACAGGGAAGAGGCGAGCAGTACTTC.